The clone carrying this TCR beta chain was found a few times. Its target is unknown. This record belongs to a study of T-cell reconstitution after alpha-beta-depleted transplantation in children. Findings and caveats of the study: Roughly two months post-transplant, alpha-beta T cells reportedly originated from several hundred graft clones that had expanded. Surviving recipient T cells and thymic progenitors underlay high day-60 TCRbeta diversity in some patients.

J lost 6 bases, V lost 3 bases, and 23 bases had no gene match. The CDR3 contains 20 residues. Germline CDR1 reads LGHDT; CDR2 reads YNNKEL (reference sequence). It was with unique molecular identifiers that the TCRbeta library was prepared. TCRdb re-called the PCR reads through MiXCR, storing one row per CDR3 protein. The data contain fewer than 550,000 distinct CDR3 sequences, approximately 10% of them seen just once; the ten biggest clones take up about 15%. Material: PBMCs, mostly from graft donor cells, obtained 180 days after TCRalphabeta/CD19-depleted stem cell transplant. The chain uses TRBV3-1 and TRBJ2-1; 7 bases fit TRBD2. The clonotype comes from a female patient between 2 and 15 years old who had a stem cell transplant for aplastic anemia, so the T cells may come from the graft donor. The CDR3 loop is CASSHTHPAGLVVLFNEQFF. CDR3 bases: TGTGCCAGCAGCCATACCCATCCCGCCGGACTAGTCGTCTTGTTCAATGAGCAGTTCTTC.